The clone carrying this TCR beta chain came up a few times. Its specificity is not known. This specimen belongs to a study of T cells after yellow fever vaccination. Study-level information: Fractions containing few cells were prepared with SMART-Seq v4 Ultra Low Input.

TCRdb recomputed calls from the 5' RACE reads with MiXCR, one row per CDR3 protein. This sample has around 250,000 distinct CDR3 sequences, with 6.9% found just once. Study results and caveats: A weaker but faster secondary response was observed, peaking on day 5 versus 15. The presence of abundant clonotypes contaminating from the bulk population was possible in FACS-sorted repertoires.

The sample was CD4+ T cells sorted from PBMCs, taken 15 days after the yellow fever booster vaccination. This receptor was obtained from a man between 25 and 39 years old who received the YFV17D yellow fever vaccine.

CDR3 in DNA: TGTGCCAGTAGTACCCCCCTCAGGGTGGATCAGCCCCAGCATTTT. Amino acid sequence: CASSTPLRVDQPQHF. The rearrangement joins TRBV19 to TRBJ1-5, with a possible D match to TRBD1 (5 bases). Per germline, CDR1 LNHDA and CDR2 SQIVND (reference sequence). Trimming removed 4 bases from V and 5 bases from J, with 15 bases in between. The CDR3 totals 15 residues.